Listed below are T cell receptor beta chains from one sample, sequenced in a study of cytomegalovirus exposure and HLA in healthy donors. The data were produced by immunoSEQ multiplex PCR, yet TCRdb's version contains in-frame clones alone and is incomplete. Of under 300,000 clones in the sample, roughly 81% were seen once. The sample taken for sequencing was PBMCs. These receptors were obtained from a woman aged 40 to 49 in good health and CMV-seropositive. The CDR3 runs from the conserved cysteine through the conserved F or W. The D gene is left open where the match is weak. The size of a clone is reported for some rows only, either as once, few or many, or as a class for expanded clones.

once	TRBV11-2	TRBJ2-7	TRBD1	CASSPRSGTAYEQYF	TGTGCCAGCAGCCCAAGGTCCGGGACAGCCTACGAGCAGTACTTC
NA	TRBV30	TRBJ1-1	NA	CAWSFGENTEAFF	TGTGCCTGGAGTTTCGGGGAGAACACTGAAGCTTTCTTT
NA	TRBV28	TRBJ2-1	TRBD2	CASSLGAGLVRNEQFF	TGTGCCAGCAGTTTAGGGGCGGGACTAGTCAGGAATGAGCAGTTCTTC
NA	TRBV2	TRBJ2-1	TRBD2	CASRPSGYNEQFF	TGTGCCAGCAGGCCTAGCGGATACAATGAGCAGTTCTTC
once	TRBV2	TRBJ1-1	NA	CASKTGQLMNTEAFF	TGTGCCAGCAAGACAGGACAGCTAATGAACACTGAAGCTTTCTTT
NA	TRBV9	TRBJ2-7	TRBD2	CASSVEPPGLNSGSSYEQYF	TGTGCCAGCAGCGTAGAGCCTCCGGGGCTAAATAGCGGGAGCTCCTACGAGCAGTACTTC
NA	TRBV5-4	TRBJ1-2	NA	CASSLDLGGLSGGYTF	TGTGCCAGCAGCTTGGACCTGGGAGGCCTATCGGGTGGCTACACCTTC
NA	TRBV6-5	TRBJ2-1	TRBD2	CASRPPSGKENEQFF	TGTGCCAGCAGACCCCCTAGCGGGAAAGAAAATGAGCAGTTCTTC
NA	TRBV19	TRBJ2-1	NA	CASSTKTIYNEQFF	TGTGCCAGTAGTACTAAGACTATCTACAATGAGCAGTTCTTC
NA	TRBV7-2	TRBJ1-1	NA	CASSKGGGTRGAEAFF	TGTGCCAGCAGCAAAGGGGGGGGGACTCGAGGGGCTGAAGCTTTCTTT
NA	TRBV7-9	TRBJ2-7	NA	CASSLVFQGMSHEQYF	TGTGCCAGCAGCTTAGTGTTCCAGGGGATGTCCCACGAGCAGTACTTC
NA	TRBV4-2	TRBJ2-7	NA	CASSQDVGLYEQYF	TGTGCCAGCAGCCAAGATGTGGGACTTTACGAGCAGTACTTC
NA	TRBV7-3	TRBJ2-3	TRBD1	CASSLRGPGQGGRDTQYF	TGTGCCAGCAGCTTAAGAGGGCCGGGACAGGGGGGTAGAGATACGCAGTATTTT
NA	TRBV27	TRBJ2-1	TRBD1	CASSLSGQGPYNEQFF	TGTGCCAGCAGTTTATCCGGACAGGGCCCGTACAATGAGCAGTTCTTC